Below are 29 T cell receptor beta chains sequenced from a single sample in a study of blood T cell repertoires in COVID-19. This table comes from immunoSEQ multiplex PCR, and its TCRdb copy is limited to in-frame clones, with some not included. The table shows approximately 210,000 clones, with approximately 89% occurring only once. Sequenced: peripheral blood. The receptor set was obtained from a woman aged 40 to 50 with acute or convalescent COVID-19.

The CDR3 DNA is TGTGCCAGCAGTTTGACAGGCTCCTGGTCCTACGAGCAGTACGTC. This encodes CASSLTGSWSYEQYV. The V gene is TRBV5-8, the J gene TRBJ2-7; D might be TRBD1 (6 bases). The germline V gene has CDR1 SGHTS and CDR2 YDEGEE. The length of the CDR3 is 15 residues. V was pared by 5 bases and J by 1 base, with 16 bases between.

The V call is TRBV6-1, the J call TRBJ1-3, with 7 bases identical to TRBD1. This CDR3 is built from 18 residues. The trim removed 0 bases at V and 0 bases at J, leaving 8 bases unmatched. Looked up from germline, CDR1 is MNHNS and CDR2 is SASEGT. As DNA, the CDR3 is TGTGCCAGCAGTGAAGCGCTTCAGGGGGGCTACTCTGGAAACACCATATATTTT. This sequence encodes CASSEALQGGYSGNTIYF.

The V gene is TRBV9, the J gene TRBJ1-1, with 11 nucleotides matching TRBD1. In germline, CDR1 is SGDLS, CDR2 YYNGEE. The length of the CDR3 is 17 residues. V was pared by 5 bases and J by 0 bases, with 9 bases of the junction left unmatched. The CDR3 here is CASRPTGQGAMNTEAFF. For the CDR3, the DNA is TGTGCCAGCAGGCCGACTGGACAGGGGGCAATGAACACTGAAGCTTTCTTT.

The CDR3 protein is CASSQGNQPQHF. The CDR3 DNA sequence: TGTGCCAGCAGTCAGGGGAATCAGCCCCAGCATTTT. The gene calls are TRBV7-9 and TRBJ1-5; perhaps TRBD1 as D (6 bases). CDR1 SEHNR and CDR2 FQNEAQ come from the germline V gene (reference sequence). The V and J ends lost 6 bases and 4 bases respectively, with 7 bases between them. This CDR3 comprises 12 residues.

The gene calls are TRBV19 and TRBJ1-2; D perhaps matches TRBD1 (6 bases). Deletions cut 1 base from V and 8 bases from J, with 14 bases between. The CDR3 contains 14 residues. CDR1 is LNHDA, CDR2 SQIVND, per germline (reference sequence). DNA for the CDR3: TGTGCCAGTAGTATAGTCGGCAGGGGTGGAGGCTACACCTTC. This sequence encodes CASSIVGRGGGYTF.

This rearrangement joins TRBV24-1 to TRBJ2-7, with a tentative D call TRBD1 (6 bases). Trimming shortened V by 9 bases and J by 3 bases, and 23 bases separated the two germline ends. CDR3 length: 16 amino acids. Germline V gives CDR1 KGHDR, CDR2 SFDVKD. As DNA, the CDR3 is TGTGCCACCTCCCCGCCCACGGACGGACAGTTCTACGAGCAGTACGTC. This translates into CATSPPTDGQFYEQYV.

The chain employs TRBV10-3 and TRBJ2-5; tentative D call: TRBD1 (5 bases). This CDR3 spans 15 amino acids. Germline V gives CDR1 ENHRY, CDR2 SYGVKD. V lost 2 bases and J 2 bases, leaving 12 bases between the germline ends. The CDR3 loop reads CAISEGAGRQETQYF. The DNA for the CDR3 is TGTGCCATCAGTGAGGGGGCAGGGCGACAAGAGACCCAGTACTTC.

The chain is built from TRBV2 and TRBJ1-3; 7 bases line up with TRBD1. Germline CDR1 reads SNHLY; CDR2 reads FYNNEI. After removal of 6 bases from V and 2 bases from J, the junction contained 4 bases not matched to a gene. The CDR3 covers 14 residues. The CDR3 DNA reads as TGTGCCAGCAGGCTACAGGGGACTGGAAACACCATATATTTT. This encodes CASRLQGTGNTIYF.

The chain joins TRBV10-2 to TRBJ2-1, with D perhaps matching TRBD1 (7 bases). The germline V gene encodes CDR1 WSHSY and CDR2 SAAADI. Trimming shortened V by 3 bases and J by 4 bases, and 13 bases separated the two germline ends. CDR3 length: 15 residues. As DNA, the CDR3 is TGCGCCAGCAGTGACACAGGGGCGGGATACAATGAGCAGTTCTTC. Translating it yields CASSDTGAGYNEQFF.

This chain joins TRBV2 and TRBJ1-5; 9 positions agree with TRBD1. Trimming removed 6 bases from V and 4 bases from J; junction bases left unmatched: 4. Per germline, CDR1 SNHLY and CDR2 FYNNEI. The CDR3 loop spans 14 amino acids. The CDR3, as DNA: TGTGCCAGCAGCTCCGGACAGGGGAATCAGCCCCAGCATTTT. Translation gives CASSSGQGNQPQHF.

CDR3: CASGLVLGRLPRSYNEQFF. The CDR3 DNA sequence: TGTGCTAGTGGTTTGGTACTGGGGCGCCTTCCTAGATCCTACAATGAGCAGTTCTTC. The chain uses TRBV12-5 and TRBJ2-1; possibly TRBD1 for D (5 bases). The CDR3 extends over 19 amino acids. The V and J ends lost 0 bases and 1 base respectively, with 19 bases between them. Germline CDR1 and CDR2: LGHNT and FRNRAP.

This chain joins TRBV6-1 and TRBJ2-7; TRBD2 might be the D (7 bases). CDR1 is MNHNS, CDR2 SASEGT, per germline. Trimming removed 2 bases at V and 6 bases at J, with 20 bases between. This CDR3 region has 16 residues. The CDR3 reads CASSESVGGSGGEQYV. CDR3 coding DNA: TGTGCCAGCAGTGAATCAGTAGGGGGATCGGGGGGCGAGCAGTACGTC.

The V and J genes are TRBV19 and TRBJ1-6; the D is unclear. Germline CDR1 LNHDA, CDR2 SQIVND (reference sequence). The V and J ends lost 1 base and 7 bases respectively, with 14 bases between them. The CDR3 extends over 16 amino acids. Here the CDR3 reads CASSIVAGRWNSPLHF. The CDR3 DNA sequence: TGTGCCAGTAGTATAGTGGCAGGTCGGTGGAATTCACCCCTCCACTTT. Full variable domain (outside the CDR3, taken from reference TRBV19 and TRBJ1-6): DGGITQSPKYLFRKEGQNVTLSCEQNLNHDAMYWYRQDPGQGLRLIYYSQIVNDFQKGDIAEGYSVSREKKESFPLTVTSAQKNPTAFYLCASSIVAGRWNSPLHFGNGTRLTVT.

Regarding this clone: An end of the junction does not agree with germline; a read error may underlie this. The J gene is TRBJ1-5, the V gene TRBV6-5; 8 bases line up with TRBD1. CDR1 and CDR2 (germline): MNHEY, SVGAGI. The CDR3 length is 15 residues. The CDR3 DNA reads TGTGCCAGCAGCTCTCTCGGACAGGGCAACCAGCCCCAGCATTTT. Residues: CASSSLGQGNQPQHF.

The CDR3 sequence: CAISPDRGRAEKLFF. DNA of the CDR3: TGTGCCATCAGCCCCGACAGGGGGCGCGCTGAAAAACTGTTTTTT. J is TRBJ1-4 and V is TRBV10-3; 10 bases match TRBD1. The CDR3 runs 15 residues. Unmatched junction bases numbered 8, after V lost 6 bases and J lost 7 bases. CDR1 ENHRY and CDR2 SYGVKD come from the germline V gene.

The chain uses TRBV12-3 or TRBV12-4 and TRBJ2-2; perhaps TRBD1 as D (6 bases). The CDR3 totals 13 residues. V was pared by 8 bases and J by 6 bases, with 13 bases between. This CDR3 is CASVAGASGELFF. The CDR3, as DNA: TGTGCCAGCGTGGCAGGGGCGTCCGGGGAGCTGTTTTTT.

The chain combines TRBV9 with TRBJ1-6, with D possibly TRBD1 on 5 matching bases. The germline V gene encodes CDR1 SGDLS and CDR2 YYNGEE. The germline V and J ends were trimmed by 4 bases and 8 bases, with 19 bases remaining between them. There are 16 residues in the CDR3. The CDR3 protein is CASSTFRGGQDSPLHF. The CDR3 DNA reads TGTGCCAGCAGCACCTTCCGGGGGGGTCAGGATTCACCCCTCCACTTT.

This clone appeared once. The chain combines TRBV19 with TRBJ1-1, with 8 bases that match TRBD1. The CDR3 extends over 14 amino acids. Germline V gives CDR1 LNHDA, CDR2 SQIVND (reference sequence). The junction had 7 bases not matched to a gene; V was cut back by 6 bases and J by 4 bases. As DNA, the CDR3 is TGTGCCAGTAGCCAGGGGGCCGGTATCACTGAAGCTTTCTTT. This encodes CASSQGAGITEAFF.

This rearrangement joins TRBV29-1 to TRBJ1-1; the D gene is possibly TRBD1 (6 bases). Trimming shortened V by 6 bases and J by 4 bases, and 12 bases separated the two germline ends. This CDR3 region has 12 residues. CDR1 and CDR2 from the germline V gene are SQVTM and ANQGSEA. CDR3 sequence: CSVQGWGTEAFF. The CDR3 DNA follows: TGCAGCGTGCAGGGGTGGGGCACTGAAGCTTTCTTT.

The gene calls are TRBV7-9 and TRBJ2-2; possibly TRBD1 for D (6 bases). The CDR3 has 15 amino acids. Germline CDR1 SEHNR, CDR2 FQNEAQ (reference sequence). Trimming stripped 1 base from V and 2 bases from J, with 8 bases between. Here the CDR3 DNA reads TGTGCCAGCAGCTTAGGGACAGCAAACACCGGGGAGCTGTTTTTT. This encodes CASSLGTANTGELFF.

V gene TRBV7-9 combines with J gene TRBJ1-1; the D is unclear. Trimming removed 5 bases from V and 4 bases from J, with 11 bases in between. CDR3 length: 13 residues. Germline assignment: CDR1 SEHNR and CDR2 FQNEAQ (reference sequence). In DNA form, the CDR3 reads TGTGCCAGCAGCGGAGGACCGCTCACTGAAGCTTTCTTT. Protein: CASSGGPLTEAFF.

The chain employs TRBV5-5 and TRBJ1-5; the D is unclear. Trimming shortened V by 3 bases and J by 7 bases, and 11 bases separated the two germline ends. This CDR3 contains 13 residues. Germline V lookup: CDR1 SGHKS, CDR2 YYEKEE (reference sequence). CDR3 loop: CASSSRGGQPQHF. CDR3 DNA: TGTGCCAGCAGCTCCCGGGGTGGCCAGCCCCAGCATTTT.

V gene TRBV7-9 combines with J gene TRBJ1-2; 9 bases agree with TRBD1. Germline V gene lookup returns CDR1 SEHNR and CDR2 FQNEAQ (reference sequence). The CDR3 runs to 14 residues. V lost 5 bases, J lost 5 bases, and 6 bases stayed unmatched. For the CDR3, the DNA is TGTGCCAGCAGCGAACAGGGGGCGAGTTATGGCTACACCTTC. The encoded protein is CASSEQGASYGYTF.

The chain has TRBV20-1 and TRBJ1-2, with 8 bases that match TRBD1. The germline gives CDR1 DFQATT, CDR2 SNEGSKA (reference sequence). With V trimmed by 3 bases and J by 8 bases, 11 bases remained unmatched. This CDR3 region has 14 residues. As DNA, the CDR3 is TGCAGTGCTAGTGGACTCAGGGGGCTAGGAGGCTACACCTTC. The encoded protein is CSASGLRGLGGYTF.

The chain joins TRBV18 to TRBJ1-6; D not resolved. The CDR3 contains 14 residues. Trimming removed 3 bases from V and 14 bases from J, with 17 bases in between. CDR1 KGHSH and CDR2 LQKENI come from the germline V gene. The CDR3 bases are TGTGCCAGCTCACCGACCTTGACTTCGGGGACCCTCCACTTT. Amino acid sequence: CASSPTLTSGTLHF.

The rearrangement uses TRBV5-6 and TRBJ1-4; the match to TRBD1 covers 8 bases. Trimming cost V 1 base and J 7 bases; bases outside gene matches: 6. The CDR3 has 15 residues. Germline CDR1 and CDR2: SGHDT and YYEEEE. The CDR3: CASSLKGQAGEKLFF. The CDR3 DNA is TGTGCCAGCAGCTTGAAGGGACAGGCGGGTGAAAAACTGTTTTTT.

This chain uses TRBV23-1 with TRBJ2-7; TRBD1 agrees at 10 bases. TRBV23-1 is known as an ORF, though its function is uncertain. With V trimmed by 8 bases and J by 12 bases, 7 bases remained unmatched. The CDR3 is 11 amino acids. The CDR3 protein is CASDTRDRGYV. Here the CDR3 DNA reads TGCGCCAGCGATACACGGGACAGGGGGTACGTC.

V usage is TRBV5-1 and J usage is TRBJ2-5; perhaps TRBD1 as D (5 bases). The CDR3 runs to 14 residues. The germline gives CDR1 SGHRS, CDR2 YFSETQ. V was trimmed by 4 bases and J by 2 bases, leaving 12 bases between them. The CDR3 sequence is CASSQSRVQETQYF. The CDR3 DNA reads TGCGCCAGCAGCCAGAGCAGGGTACAAGAGACCCAGTACTTC.

This clone was seen just once. This chain uses TRBV29-1 with TRBJ1-3; 8 positions match TRBD1. The CDR3 spans 18 residues. CDR1 and CDR2 (germline): SQVTM, ANQGSEA. Trimming removed 0 bases from V and 4 bases from J; junction bases left unmatched: 14. The CDR3 here is CSVEDGETGGFSGNTIYF. DNA of the CDR3: TGCAGCGTTGAAGACGGGGAAACAGGGGGATTCTCCGGAAACACCATATATTTT.